The following is a T cell receptor (beta chain) sequence with its context. This clonotype has ten or more counts. Its specific antigen is unknown. There are no base qualities to consult, and no much larger clone falls within one base. The CDR3, cysteine through phenylalanine, is 15 amino acids long. The entry retains the CDR3 DNA only, 45 bases that are in frame from base 1. CDR1 and CDR2 are drawn from the germline V gene: SGHRS, YFSETQ. Trimming costs V 0 bases and J 0 bases, and their ends lie 6 bases apart. Library method: RT-PCR. Sequencing relied on an Illumina HiSeq 2500. Using fastp at Q25 and MiXCR, TCRdb reprocessed the public reads and kept productive beta chains. Every entry covers one CDR3 protein and lists the most common genes and DNA from its rows. The sample table shows 800,000 or so distinct CDR3 sequences, and 21% are seen once. The ten largest clones represent approximately 10% of the sample.

The data derive from a study of response to subunit inactivated influenza vaccine (dated by TCRdb to 2017 to 2018). Broadly, across the study: Deep quantitative profiling of the T cell receptor repertoire was used in the study to follow responses to a trivalent subunit inactivated influenza vaccine. Overall study results and their limits: The authors proposed that each seasonal influenza vaccination may bring in only a limited number of new T cells.

The TCR originated in a man aged 45-65 years who received an inactivated influenza vaccine. Donor details come from another sample of the same person, matched by shared clones. The chain was built from TRBV5-1 and TRBJ2-2, and TRBD2 may be the D gene, going by 5 matching bases. The specimen comprised PBMCs from blood, sampled roughly 5 days after vaccination. The CDR3 corresponds to CASSLELANTGELFF. Here is the DNA: TGCGCCAGCAGCTTGGAACTAGCGAACACCGGGGAGCTGTTTTTT.